What follows are 14 T cell receptor beta chains derived from one specimen sequenced in a study of T cells in Graves' hyperthyroidism and ophthalmopathy. It was RNA transcripts that yielded the amplified TCR beta CDR3 regions. Initially, a first-round RT-PCR of the TCR CDR3 employed the HTBI primer set. TCRdb passed the multiplex PCR reads through MiXCR, listing each CDR3 protein once. The sample records about 250,000 distinct CDR3 sequences, roughly 15% being singletons. Material for sequencing was blood. Every receptor here comes from a woman aged 45 to 65 with Graves' hyperthyroidism that later progressed to Graves' ophthalmopathy.

Ten or more counts support this clonotype. The chain uses TRBV7-3 and TRBJ1-1; perhaps TRBD1 as D (6 bases). Germline CDR1 SGHTA, CDR2 FQGTGA. This CDR3 contains 14 residues. V lost 2 bases, J lost 6 bases, and 13 bases lay in between. In DNA, the CDR3 is TGTGCCAGCAGCTTAGAGGGATGGGGGCCTGAAGCTTTCTTT. The encoded protein is CASSLEGWGPEAFF. Drawing the rest from reference TRBV7-3 and TRBJ1-1, the complete variable domain is GAGVSQTPSNKVTEKGKYVELRCDPISGHTALYWYRQSLGQGPEFLIYFQGTGAADDSGLPNDRFFAVRPEGSVSTLKIQRTERGDSAVYLCASSLEGWGPEAFFGQGTRLTVV.

V and J are TRBV5-1 and TRBJ2-7; 10 bases map to TRBD2. The CDR3 loop spans 15 amino acids. Trimming took 0 bases from V and 3 from J; bases not matched to a gene: 3. Germline V CDR1 and CDR2: SGHRS, YFSETQ. The CDR3 spells CASSLVIAGGYEQYF. The CDR3 DNA sequence: TGCGCCAGCAGCTTGGTTATAGCGGGGGGCTACGAGCAGTACTTC.

Only a few counts were recorded for this clonotype. The chain couples TRBV4-1 to TRBJ1-1, with 7 positions matching TRBD1. The CDR3 runs 15 residues. After removal of 1 base from V and 3 bases from J, the junction contained 5 bases not matched to a gene. CDR1 MGHRA and CDR2 YSYEKL come from the germline V gene. The CDR3 here is CASSQGGGQYTEAFF. The CDR3 nucleotides are TGCGCCAGCAGCCAAGGGGGGGGACAGTACACTGAAGCTTTCTTT.

In regard to this clonotype: The junction departs from the called germline gene at one end, perhaps through a read error. This rearrangement joins TRBV5-1 to TRBJ2-1, with TRBD1 as a possible D gene (6 bases). The CDR3 length is 15 residues. Germline CDR1 is SGHRS and CDR2 is YFSETQ. The CDR3 DNA reads as TGTGCCAGCAGCTTCATCCCGGGGACACTCAATGAGCAGTTCTTC. This sequence encodes CASSFIPGTLNEQFF.

This clonotype was observed at least ten times. Here the CDR3 DNA reads TGTGCCAGCTCCCGGAATCAGCCCCAGCATTTT. Amino acid sequence: CASSRNQPQHF. The chain employs TRBV6-1 and TRBJ1-5; D gene uncertain. This CDR3 spans 11 amino acids. V was clipped by 8 bases and J by 4 bases, with 6 bases between them. Per the germline V gene, CDR1 is MNHNS and CDR2 is SASEGT.

This clonotype was found a few times. V gene TRBV24-1 combines with J gene TRBJ1-5; D gene ambiguous. V was pared by 9 bases and J by 0 bases, with 11 bases between. Germline V gives CDR1 KGHDR, CDR2 SFDVKD. CDR3 length equals 14 residues. CDR3 protein: CATGQSNSNQPQHF. For the CDR3, the DNA is TGTGCCACCGGTCAGTCTAATAGCAATCAGCCCCAGCATTTT.

This clonotype was observed many times. The V gene is TRBV5-6, the J gene TRBJ2-1; 12 bases match TRBD2. The CDR3 has 21 residues. CDR1 and CDR2 (germline): SGHDT, YYEEEE. The V segment lost 3 bases and the J segment 0 bases; nucleotides outside the gene matches: 16. Here the CDR3 reads CASSSSVAPSGRALSYNEQFF. The CDR3 DNA reads as TGTGCCAGCAGCTCCTCTGTAGCGCCTAGCGGGAGGGCCCTCTCCTACAATGAGCAGTTCTTC.

This clonotype was observed at least ten times. This chain links TRBV7-9 with TRBJ2-3; TRBD2 aligns across 8 bases. The length of the CDR3 is 16 residues. The germline CDR1 and CDR2 sequences are SEHNR and FQNEAQ (reference sequence). V was pared by 0 bases and J by 11 bases, with 13 bases of the junction left unmatched. CDR3 nucleotide sequence: TGTGCCAGCAGCTTAGCGCTCAGCGGGAGCGTCTTAGAGCAGTATTTT. This sequence encodes CASSLALSGSVLEQYF.

This clonotype has at least ten counts. The rearrangement links TRBV3-1 to TRBJ1-1; D unclear. The germline V gene has CDR1 LGHDT and CDR2 YNNKEL (reference sequence). CDR3 length: 14 amino acids. V was shortened by 0 bases and J by 1 base, with 6 bases between the two germline ends. CDR3 region: CASSQDPGNTEAFF. The CDR3 nucleotides read TGTGCCAGCAGCCAAGATCCAGGGAACACTGAAGCTTTCTTT.

This clonotype was seen only a few times. The rearrangement joins TRBV7-9 to TRBJ1-6; 7 positions agree with TRBD1. This CDR3 is 16 amino acids long. Losses at the gene ends were 7 bases for V and 3 bases for J; bases not matched to a gene: 9. Germline loops: CDR1 SEHNR, CDR2 FQNEAQ (reference sequence). The CDR3 spells CASTLGGGIYNSPLHF. The CDR3 DNA follows: TGTGCCAGCACCCTAGGGGGCGGGATCTATAATTCACCCCTCCACTTT. Using reference TRBV7-9 and TRBJ1-6 for the parts outside the CDR3, the full variable domain is DTGVSQNPRHKITKRGQNVTFRCDPISEHNRLYWYRQTLGQGPEFLTYFQNEAQLEKSRLLSDRFSAERPKGSFSTLEIQRTEQGDSAMYLCASTLGGGIYNSPLHFGNGTRLTVT.

This clonotype has ten or more counts. The chain links TRBV28 to TRBJ2-5, with 9 nucleotides matching TRBD2. V lost 8 bases and J lost 5; bases outside the gene matches: 6. From germline, CDR1 is MDHEN and CDR2 SYDVKM. The CDR3 loop spans 13 amino acids. The CDR3 bases are TGTGCCAGCGGCGGGAGGGGTGAGGAGACCCAGTACTTC. This translates into CASGGRGEETQYF.

This clonotype was seen a few times. One base away lies a much larger clone, so this may be a sequencing read error. The chain links TRBV20-1 to TRBJ1-1; the D gene is possibly TRBD1 (5 bases). This CDR3 spans 16 amino acids. The germline V gene has CDR1 DFQATT and CDR2 SNEGSKA (reference sequence). The chain's CDR3 is CSTRDTDGQSNTEAFF. For the CDR3, the DNA is TGCAGTACTAGAGACACGGATGGACAATCGAACACTGAAGCTTTCTTT.

This clonotype was counted many times. The chain combines TRBV27 with TRBJ2-7, with 10 nucleotides matching TRBD1. The CDR3 is 13 amino acids. The junction had 6 bases not matched to a gene; V was cut back by 8 bases and J by 5 bases. The V gene's germline CDR1 is MNHEY and CDR2 SMNVEV (reference sequence). The CDR3 region has the DNA TGTGCCAGCTCCCGGGACAGGGGTCACGAGCAGTACTTC. It is translated as CASSRDRGHEQYF.

This clonotype has a count of ten or more. The chain couples TRBV12-3 or TRBV12-4 to TRBJ2-1, with 9 bases aligning to TRBD1. CDR3 length: 17 amino acids. The V gene end was trimmed by 3 bases and the J gene end by 8 bases; junction bases not matched to a gene: 14. The CDR3 loop reads CASSFSTSADRGDEQFF. The CDR3 region has the DNA TGTGCCAGCAGTTTTAGTACTAGCGCGGACAGGGGTGATGAGCAGTTCTTC.